This TCR beta chain is drawn from a study of early T cells in non-severe SARS-CoV-2 infection. As for the study in general: Sequencing targeted bulk RNA from unsorted whole blood, leaving chains unpaired.

CDR3 length: 13 residues. Germline loops: CDR1 SGHTA, CDR2 FQGTGA. V was clipped by 0 bases and J by 3 bases, with 5 bases between them. Researchers attached unique molecular identifiers to individual cDNA molecules. TCRdb independently ran MiXCR on the 5' RACE reads; one entry per CDR3 protein. The table includes under 85,000 distinct CDR3 sequences, 9% to 14% detected once. In regard to this clonotype: Its antigen is not identified.

Regarding the study as a whole: VDJdb matching skewed toward anti-spike CD8 responses, missing private and CD4 specificities.

The chain couples TRBV7-3 to TRBJ1-1; D is undetermined. Sequences were obtained from whole blood. This receptor was obtained from an adult who was a healthcare worker with PCR-confirmed SARS-CoV-2 infection or an uninfected control (not recorded which). In DNA, the CDR3 is TGTGCCAGCAGCTTAACCACCCACACTGAAGCTTTCTTT. This translates into CASSLTTHTEAFF. Full variable domain (missing parts from reference TRBV7-3 and TRBJ1-1): GAGVSQTPSNKVTEKGKYVELRCDPISGHTALYWYRQSLGQGPEFLIYFQGTGAADDSGLPNDRFFAVRPEGSVSTLKIQRTERGDSAVYLCASSLTTHTEAFFGQGTRLTVV.